Each of the 31 T cell receptor beta chains below was sequenced from the same sample in a study of human T cells and chemical hapten exposure. This sample's time point: pre-sensitization, week 0. Noted treatment: therapeutic diphenylcyclopropenone sensitization with weekly scalp DPC. TCRdb reprocessed the RACE reads with MiXCR, giving one entry per CDR3 protein. The sample contains under 300,000 distinct CDR3 sequences, 8.6% of which appear only once. The sample in question was whole blood, obtained in connection with sensitization to the hapten diphenylcyclopropenone (DPC). The receptors were gathered from a woman in her forties with alopecia areata. Some clones in this sample may be carry-over from other donors' samples.

This clonotype was seen many times. The chain combines TRBV28 with TRBJ1-6; TRBD1 matches 7 bases. The CDR3 has 15 residues. J lost 4 bases, V lost 6 bases, and 6 bases had no gene match. Germline CDR1 is MDHEN and CDR2 is SYDVKM. CDR3 in amino acids: CASSGTDRYNSPLHF. The CDR3, as DNA: TGTGCCAGCAGCGGGACGGACAGGTATAATTCACCCCTCCACTTT.

This clonotype was found a few times. This chain connects TRBV12-3 or TRBV12-4 to TRBJ2-7; D gene unclear. The germline V and J ends were trimmed by 7 bases and 4 bases, with 17 bases remaining between them. The CDR3 covers 14 residues. CDR3 sequence: CASTPTAGWYEQYF. For the CDR3, the DNA is TGTGCCAGCACCCCGACGGCCGGATGGTACGAGCAGTACTTC.

The chain employs TRBV25-1 and TRBJ1-2, with D uncertain. Trimming removed 2 bases from V and 14 bases from J, with 18 bases in between. Germline CDR1 MGHDK, CDR2 SYGVNS. The CDR3 has 13 residues. CDR3 residues: CASSEALIGQRTF. CDR3 bases: TGTGCCAGCAGTGAAGCCCTTATCGGGCAGAGGACCTTC.

This clonotype was detected many times. The chain carries TRBV10-3 and TRBJ1-4; 11 positions agree with TRBD1. J gave up 7 bases and V 11 bases, and 9 bases lay outside the gene matches. The CDR3 contains 14 residues. Germline CDR1 and CDR2: ENHRY and SYGVKD. The CDR3 DNA follows: TGTGCCGTCCAATCCGGGACAGGGGGTGAAAAACTGTTTTTT. Encoded protein: CAVQSGTGGEKLFF.

This clonotype has a handful of counts. This chain links TRBV24-1 with TRBJ2-3, with TRBD1 identical over 9 bases. The CDR3 extends over 15 amino acids. With 4 bases clipped from V and 3 bases from J, the junction kept 4 bases outside the gene matches. Germline V gives CDR1 KGHDR, CDR2 SFDVKD. The CDR3 DNA sequence: TGTGCCACCAGTGACCCAGGGACAGGGACAGATACGCAGTATTTT. Its protein product is CATSDPGTGTDTQYF.

This clonotype has ten or more counts. This chain connects TRBV9 to TRBJ1-1; D is perhaps TRBD1 (6 bases). Germline-derived CDR1 and CDR2 are SGDLS and YYNGEE. The CDR3 length is 14 residues. Trimming shortened V by 3 bases and J by 4 bases, and 13 bases separated the two germline ends. The CDR3 sequence: CASSAEGVATEAFF. For the CDR3, the DNA is TGTGCCAGCAGCGCGGAGGGGGTGGCCACTGAAGCTTTCTTT.

This clonotype was counted between two and nine times. CDR3: CASSSGLAGVVEQYF. CDR3 bases: TGCGCCAGCAGCTCGGGACTAGCGGGAGTCGTCGAGCAGTACTTC. This sequence joins TRBV5-1 and TRBJ2-7; 14 bases agree with TRBD2. The CDR3 runs to 15 residues. V shed 3 bases and J 6 bases; nucleotides not matched to a gene: 5. The germline V gene has CDR1 SGHRS and CDR2 YFSETQ.

The rearrangement uses TRBV29-1 and TRBJ2-1; no firm D call. This CDR3 has 14 residues. CDR1 and CDR2 (germline): SQVTM, ANQGSEA. V was clipped by 2 bases and J by 0 bases, with 8 bases between them. The CDR3 loop reads CSVETGFSYNEQFF. The CDR3 DNA reads as TGCAGCGTTGAAACGGGTTTCTCCTACAATGAGCAGTTCTTC.

This clonotype has at least ten counts. The chain recombines TRBV7-8 with TRBJ1-5, with D hard to call. The ends were cut back, 8 bases at V and 9 bases at J, with 17 bases in the middle. The CDR3 length is 13 residues. CDR1 and CDR2 (germline): SGHVS, FQNEAQ. The CDR3, as DNA: TGTGCCAGCCGGCCTCTTCAAGGGTGGCCCCAGCATTTT. This sequence encodes CASRPLQGWPQHF.

The sample holds a few counts of this clonotype. A read error may produce the germline difference seen at one junction end. The rearrangement links TRBV7-7 to TRBJ2-3; TRBD2 is a possible D gene (6 bases). Germline CDR1 reads SSHAT; CDR2 reads FNYEAQ (reference sequence). This CDR3 contains 16 residues. The CDR3 sequence is CASSHREVSSPDTQYF. The CDR3 nucleotides are TGTGCTAGCAGCCATAGGGAGGTCTCAAGCCCAGATACGCAGTATTTT.

This clonotype was counted between two and nine times. The genes are TRBV29-1 and TRBJ2-7; 10 positions agree with TRBD2. The germline V gene has CDR1 SQVTM and CDR2 ANQGSEA. V trimming: 0 bases; J trimming: 4 bases; junction bases outside the gene matches: 12. CDR3 size: 17 residues. CDR3 region: CSVEDPKAGGPMYEQYF. The CDR3, as DNA: TGCAGCGTTGAAGATCCGAAAGCGGGAGGGCCGATGTACGAGCAGTACTTC.

This clonotype was detected a few times. The chain is built from TRBV5-4 and TRBJ1-2, with TRBD1 identical over 12 bases. J gave up 5 bases and V 4 bases, and 6 bases lay outside the gene matches. The CDR3 contains 15 residues. From germline, CDR1 is SGHNT and CDR2 YYREEE (reference sequence). In DNA form, the CDR3 reads TGTGCCAGCAGCCGGGACAGGGGGCCCTTTTATGGCTACACCTTC. This codes for CASSRDRGPFYGYTF.

This clonotype came up once. The CDR3 nucleotides read TGTGCCAGCAGGAACGCAGGGGGAAATCAGCCCCAGCATTTT. This sequence encodes CASRNAGGNQPQHF. This chain links TRBV3-1 with TRBJ1-5; 7 bases align to TRBD1. Per the germline V gene, CDR1 is LGHDT and CDR2 is YNNKEL (reference sequence). V dropped 6 bases and J dropped 4; count of bases not matched to a gene: 6. The CDR3 length is 14 residues.

The CDR3 bases are TGTGCTTTAGGACAAGCCACAGATACGCAGTATTTT. Translating it yields CALGQATDTQYF. This chain links TRBV10-3 with TRBJ2-3, with D possibly being TRBD1 (5 bases). Germline V CDR1 and CDR2: ENHRY, SYGVKD. The CDR3 loop spans 12 amino acids.

V gene TRBV5-1 combines with J gene TRBJ1-1; TRBD1 aligns across 11 bases. Germline values: CDR1 SGHRS, CDR2 YFSETQ. CDR3 length: 15 amino acids. V shed 3 bases and J 2 bases; nucleotides not matched to a gene: 3. CDR3 region: CASSSGQGANTEAFF. CDR3 in DNA: TGCGCCAGCAGCTCCGGACAGGGGGCTAACACTGAAGCTTTCTTT.

This clonotype was detected only a few times. The V call is TRBV6-6, the J call TRBJ2-7, with 7 bases aligning to TRBD1. The CDR3 length is 12 residues. V shed 6 bases, J shed 6 bases, and the junction held 5 bases outside the gene matches. The germline CDR1 and CDR2 sequences are MNHNY and SVGAGI (reference sequence). The CDR3 loop is CASRTGQAEQYF. CDR3 in DNA: TGTGCCAGCAGGACCGGACAGGCCGAGCAGTACTTC.

This clonotype was detected many times. The J gene is TRBJ2-5, the V gene TRBV7-2; a possible D gene is TRBD1 (6 bases). Germline loops: CDR1 SGHTA, CDR2 FQGNSA. The CDR3 is 15 residues long. Trimming cost V 6 bases and J 2 bases, with 16 bases left between them. The CDR3 spells CASRFPGALQETQYF. The DNA of the CDR3 is TGTGCCAGCAGATTTCCAGGGGCCCTACAAGAGACCCAGTACTTC.

This clonotype has a count of ten or more. V and J are TRBV30 and TRBJ2-2; TRBD1 aligns across 7 bases. The length of the CDR3 is 16 residues. J gave up 6 bases and V 0 bases, and 10 bases lay outside the gene matches. The germline V gene encodes CDR1 GTSNPN and CDR2 SVGIG (reference sequence). The CDR3 DNA sequence: TGTGCCTGGAGTGTCCGACGGACAGGCTTCCCCGGGGAGCTGTTTTTT. It specifies CAWSVRRTGFPGELFF.

This rearrangement joins TRBV2 to TRBJ1-5; D is ambiguous. Trimming took 4 bases from V and 5 from J, leaving 9 bases between them. The CDR3 covers 13 residues. Germline lookup yields CDR1 SNHLY and CDR2 FYNNEI. The CDR3 here is CASSGSHYQPQHF. The DNA for the CDR3 is TGTGCCAGCAGTGGAAGCCACTATCAGCCCCAGCATTTT.

The genes are TRBV27 and TRBJ2-7; TRBD2 matches at 9 bases. Germline CDR1 reads MNHEY; CDR2 reads SMNVEV (reference sequence). The trim removed 7 bases at V and 6 bases at J, leaving 10 bases unmatched. This CDR3 has 14 amino acids. The CDR3 DNA reads TGTGCCAGCACCCTATCAGCGGGAGGCCCCGAGCAGTACTTC. It specifies CASTLSAGGPEQYF.

With respect to this clonotype: Relative to the germline gene, one junction end is altered; a read error may explain this. The chain uses TRBV29-1 and TRBJ2-3; tentative D call: TRBD2 (5 bases). Germline V gives CDR1 SQVTM, CDR2 ANQGSEA. The CDR3 spans 15 residues. The DNA for the CDR3 is TGCAGCATTGAAGGCGGGCTATATGGCTCAGATACGCAGTATTTT. Its translation: CSIEGGLYGSDTQYF.

This clonotype was seen many times. This chain links TRBV27 with TRBJ1-6; D remains unclear. The germline CDR1 and CDR2 sequences are MNHEY and SMNVEV (reference sequence). CDR3 length: 13 amino acids. V lost 2 bases and J 6 bases, leaving 5 bases between the germline ends. DNA of the CDR3: TGTGCCAGCAGTTTAGACGGTAATTCACCCCTCCACTTT. This gives the protein CASSLDGNSPLHF.

This clonotype has a count of ten or more. The genes are TRBV3-1 and TRBJ2-1, with 12 bases identical to TRBD2. This CDR3 has 16 amino acids. Per germline, CDR1 LGHDT and CDR2 YNNKEL (reference sequence). V lost 5 bases and J lost 2; bases outside the gene matches: 4. The CDR3 reads CASSSLAGGPYNEQFF. The CDR3 DNA follows: TGTGCCAGCAGCTCCCTAGCGGGAGGGCCCTACAATGAGCAGTTCTTC.

This clonotype was recorded many times. The rearrangement links TRBV29-1 to TRBJ2-1; D remains unclear. Trimming removed 4 bases from V and 6 bases from J, with 10 bases in between. The CDR3 is made up of 12 amino acids. The germline CDR1 and CDR2 sequences are SQVTM and ANQGSEA. CDR3 nucleotides: TGCAGCGTTGGAAGGCAGCCCAATGAGCAGTTCTTC. As protein: CSVGRQPNEQFF.

This clonotype was counted between two and nine times. The genes are TRBV29-1 and TRBJ1-5, with D tentatively TRBD1 (6 bases). Trimming left V 5 bases short and J 3 bases short, with 11 bases between. There are 13 residues in the CDR3. Germline V lookup: CDR1 SQVTM, CDR2 ANQGSEA. The CDR3 loop is CSVSDSNNQPQHF. The CDR3 bases are TGCAGCGTTTCGGACAGCAACAATCAGCCCCAGCATTTT.

The sample holds a few counts of this clonotype. V gene TRBV2 combines with J gene TRBJ1-3; D not resolved. CDR1 is SNHLY, CDR2 FYNNEI, per germline. The CDR3 contains 12 residues. Trimming took off 5 bases at V and 4 bases at J, with 6 bases between the two ends. The CDR3 loop is CASSIDGNTIYF. For the CDR3, the DNA is TGTGCCAGCAGTATCGACGGAAACACCATATATTTT.

This clonotype was seen only a few times. The genes are TRBV20-1 and TRBJ2-7; D remains unclear. Germline V gene sequence: CDR1 DFQATT, CDR2 SNEGSKA (reference sequence). The CDR3 is 11 residues long. V dropped 3 bases and J dropped 4 bases, with 7 bases sitting between them. The CDR3 is CSARTLYEQYF. As DNA, the CDR3 is TGCAGTGCTAGGACGCTGTACGAGCAGTACTTC.

At least ten counts were recorded for this clonotype. This sequence joins TRBV7-9 and TRBJ2-1; D call uncertain. CDR3 length equals 11 residues. The V end was cut by 5 bases, the J end by 10 bases, with 9 bases between. CDR1 is SEHNR and CDR2 is FQNEAQ in the germline V gene (reference sequence). The CDR3 protein is CASSPTKEQFF. The CDR3 bases are TGTGCCAGCAGCCCAACGAAGGAGCAGTTCTTC.

The chain employs TRBV27 and TRBJ2-7; 8 positions match TRBD1. Germline assignment: CDR1 MNHEY and CDR2 SMNVEV (reference sequence). The junction had 4 bases not matched to a gene; V was cut back by 2 bases and J by 4 bases. CDR3 length: 14 amino acids. The CDR3 loop is CASSLHRGVYEQYF. In nucleotides, the CDR3 is TGTGCCAGCAGTTTACACAGGGGGGTTTACGAGCAGTACTTC.

This clonotype was observed a handful of times. The J gene is TRBJ2-1, the V gene TRBV29-1; TRBD2 agrees at 11 bases. The germline CDR1 and CDR2 sequences are SQVTM and ANQGSEA. The CDR3 is made up of 15 amino acids. V shed 4 bases and J 2 bases; nucleotides not matched to a gene: 4. The CDR3 loop reads CSVARTSGPYNEQFF. The CDR3 bases are TGCAGCGTTGCAAGGACTAGCGGGCCCTACAATGAGCAGTTCTTC.

This clonotype was observed a handful of times. The CDR3 sequence is CASSKGHMTGALSYEQYF. The CDR3 nucleotides are TGTGCCAGCAGCAAAGGACACATGACAGGGGCGCTGTCCTACGAGCAGTACTTC. The chain uses TRBV21-1 and TRBJ2-7; the listed D gene, TRBD1, was not tested against the DNA. TRBV21-1 is termed a pseudogene. The CDR3 totals 18 residues.